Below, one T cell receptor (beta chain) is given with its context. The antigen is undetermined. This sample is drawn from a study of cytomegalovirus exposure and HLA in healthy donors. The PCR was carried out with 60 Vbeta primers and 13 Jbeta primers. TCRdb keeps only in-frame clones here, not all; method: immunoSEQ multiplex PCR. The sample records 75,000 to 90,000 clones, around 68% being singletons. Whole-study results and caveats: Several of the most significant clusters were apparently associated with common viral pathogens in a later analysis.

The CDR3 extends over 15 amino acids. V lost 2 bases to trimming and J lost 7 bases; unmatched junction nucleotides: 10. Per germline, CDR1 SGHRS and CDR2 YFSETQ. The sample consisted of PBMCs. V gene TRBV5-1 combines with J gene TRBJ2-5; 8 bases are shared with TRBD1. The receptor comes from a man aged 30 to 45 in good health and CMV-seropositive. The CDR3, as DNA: TGCGCCAGCAGCTTCGGGCAGGGGGCCCCTGCGACCCAGTACTTC. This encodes CASSFGQGAPATQYF.